This T cell receptor (beta chain) was profiled in a study of T-cell reconstitution after alpha-beta-depleted transplantation in children. The library targeted TCRbeta and was prepared with unique molecular identifiers. MiXCR, applied by TCRdb to the PCR reads, yields one record per CDR3 protein. The sample lists around 600,000 distinct CDR3 sequences; under 25% were seen once. The CDR3 length is 15 residues. Trimming shortened V by 3 bases and J by 4 bases, and 13 bases separated the two germline ends. The germline gives CDR1 MDHEN, CDR2 SYDVKM. The sequence derives from a boy less than two years old who had a stem cell transplant for acute myeloid leukemia, so the T cells may come from the graft donor. This chain uses TRBV28 with TRBJ1-5, with a tentative D call TRBD1 (6 bases). The source was PBMCs, mostly from graft donor cells, collected 360 days after TCRalphabeta/CD19-depleted stem cell transplant. CDR3 sequence: CASSFGDQGNQPQHF. CDR3 bases: TGTGCCAGCAGTTTTGGGGACCAGGGGAATCAGCCCCAGCATTTT.